Below, one T cell receptor (beta chain) is given with its context. Its specificity is not known. Germline V gene data show CDR1 as SGHTA and CDR2 as FQGTGA. V shed 5 bases, J shed 3 bases, and the junction held 7 bases outside the gene matches. The CDR3 covers 15 residues. PCR involved 60 Vbeta and 13 Jbeta primers. Data came from immunoSEQ multiplex PCR; TCRdb stores just in-frame clones and leaves some out. The data contain roughly 260,000 clones, about four fifths of them singletons. These data belong to a study of cytomegalovirus exposure and HLA in healthy donors. Whole-study findings and limits: There were a few CMV-associated chains whose specificity for CMV antigens was confirmed in vitro. Earlier analysis yielded a pattern in which most TCR beta V segments were productive about 90% or about 30% of the time.

The TCR was taken from a woman aged 40-49 years in good health and CMV-seropositive. This chain links TRBV7-3 with TRBJ1-1, with 9 bases identical to TRBD1. The sample comprised PBMCs. Here the CDR3 DNA reads TGTGCCAGCAGCGAAAACGACAGGGGGGACACTGAAGCTTTCTTT. Its protein is CASSENDRGDTEAFF. Together with reference TRBV7-3 and TRBJ1-1, the CDR3 gives the full variable domain: GAGVSQTPSNKVTEKGKYVELRCDPISGHTALYWYRQSLGQGPEFLIYFQGTGAADDSGLPNDRFFAVRPEGSVSTLKIQRTERGDSAVYLCASSENDRGDTEAFFGQGTRLTVV.